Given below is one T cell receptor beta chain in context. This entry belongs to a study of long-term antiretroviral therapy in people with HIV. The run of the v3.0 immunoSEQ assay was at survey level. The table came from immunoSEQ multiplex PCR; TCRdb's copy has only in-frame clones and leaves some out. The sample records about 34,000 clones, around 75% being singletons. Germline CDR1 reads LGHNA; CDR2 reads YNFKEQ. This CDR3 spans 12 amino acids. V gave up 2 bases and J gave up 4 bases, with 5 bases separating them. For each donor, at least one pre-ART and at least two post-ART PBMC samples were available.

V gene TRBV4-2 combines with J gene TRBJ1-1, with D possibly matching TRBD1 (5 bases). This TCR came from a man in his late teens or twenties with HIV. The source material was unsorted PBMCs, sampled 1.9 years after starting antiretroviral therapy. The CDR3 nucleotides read TGTGCCAGCAGCCAACAGGGCACTGAAGCTTTCTTT. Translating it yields CASSQQGTEAFF.